The clone carrying this T cell receptor (beta chain) has a single count. Its specificity is unknown. This sample was taken from a study of shared clonotypes between healthy human individuals. Study-level information: The donor pool was made up of two women and three men aged 18 to 49.

CD45RO-negative, CCR7-selected cells formed the naive CD8 fraction, which excluded terminally differentiated effector memory CD45RA+ cells. Every one of the donors was a Caucasian adult that lived in Nashville, Tennessee. TCRdb's table, derived via immunoSEQ multiplex PCR, lists solely in-frame clones and lacks some. The sample includes almost 700,000 clones, about 91% of them seen just once. V was cut by 6 bases and J by 9 bases, with 15 bases left in between. The CDR3 contains 11 residues. Per the germline V gene, CDR1 is DFQATT and CDR2 is SNEGSKA (reference sequence). Regarding the study as a whole: Some clonotypes were shared by all four sorted-subset donors, while others were not shared. The non-shared ones had lower generation probabilities than the shared ones. Although depth was large, rarefaction showed that sequencing of the sorted subsets was incomplete.

This clonotype was sampled from a man aged 30-40 years in good health. The source material was naive CD8+ T cells sorted from blood. This chain uses TRBV20-1 with TRBJ2-7; D possibly uses TRBD1 or TRBD2 (6 bases each). CDR3 in DNA: TGCAGTGCCCTTAAGGGGGGTTGGCAGTACTTC. This translates into CSALKGGWQYF.